This is a list of T cell receptor beta chains from one sample in a study of breast tumors, draining lymph nodes, adjacent tissues. TCRdb reprocessed the multiplex PCR reads via MiXCR and lists one record per CDR3 protein. The data hold fewer than 90,000 distinct CDR3 sequences, with around 28% observed a single time. Sample: axillary lymph node tissue. The receptors come from a female donor with breast cancer. Some clones in this sample may be carry-over from other donors' samples. Both conserved end residues are part of each CDR3. The order of the fields is CDR3 length, clone size, J gene, V gene, D gene, CDR3 protein, CDR3 DNA. The D gene is left open where the match is weak. Part of the rows lack a size; the others show once, few, many or a class for expanded clones.

len: 14
abundance: many
j_gene: TRBJ2-7
v_gene: TRBV4-3
d_gene: TRBD1
CDR3aa: CASSLRTGAYEQYF
CDR3nt: TGCGCCAGCAGCTTGAGGACAGGGGCCTACGAGCAGTACTTC

len: 13
abundance: few
j_gene: TRBJ1-1
v_gene: TRBV2
d_gene: NA
CDR3aa: CASRVQGRTEAFF
CDR3nt: TGTGCCAGCAGAGTACAGGGACGCACTGAAGCTTTCTTT

len: 12
abundance: NA
j_gene: TRBJ2-1
v_gene: TRBV7-9
d_gene: NA
CDR3aa: CASSLSLTEQFF
CDR3nt: TGTGCCAGCAGCCTGAGCCTCACTGAGCAGTTCTTC

len: 18
abundance: many
j_gene: TRBJ1-6
v_gene: TRBV4-3
d_gene: NA
CDR3aa: CASSRITGGSANNSPLHF
CDR3nt: TGCGCCAGCAGCCGGATCACGGGGGGCTCAGCCAATAATTCACCCCTCCACTTT

len: 11
abundance: many
j_gene: TRBJ2-1
v_gene: TRBV12-3/TRBV12-4
d_gene: NA
CDR3aa: CASEAIGEQFF
CDR3nt: TGTGCCAGCGAGGCCATTGGTGAGCAGTTCTTC

len: 14
abundance: many
j_gene: TRBJ2-2
v_gene: TRBV5-1
d_gene: NA
CDR3aa: CASSTEDGAGELFF
CDR3nt: TGCGCCAGCAGCACAGAGGACGGAGCCGGGGAGCTGTTTTTT

len: 14
abundance: NA
j_gene: TRBJ2-2
v_gene: TRBV7-2
d_gene: NA
CDR3aa: CAGSGAQYSGELFF
CDR3nt: TGTGCCGGATCCGGGGCACAATACTCCGGGGAGCTGTTTTTT

len: 15
abundance: NA
j_gene: TRBJ2-7
v_gene: TRBV20-1
d_gene: TRBD2
CDR3aa: CGAFRTSGSPYEQYF
CDR3nt: TGCGGTGCTTTCCGGACTAGCGGGAGCCCGTACGAGCAGTACTTC

len: 16
abundance: many
j_gene: TRBJ2-2
v_gene: TRBV7-9
d_gene: NA
CDR3aa: CASSLVRVGIIGELFF
CDR3nt: TGTGCCAGCAGCTTAGTCAGGGTCGGCATAATCGGGGAGCTGTTTTTT

len: 14
abundance: many
j_gene: TRBJ1-3
v_gene: TRBV27
d_gene: NA
CDR3aa: CASSTGPSGNTIYF
CDR3nt: TGTGCCAGCTCAACGGGTCCGTCTGGAAACACCATATATTTT

len: 17
abundance: medium-sized
j_gene: TRBJ1-6
v_gene: TRBV7-9
d_gene: TRBD1
CDR3aa: CASSYGRGRSDNSPLHF
CDR3nt: TGTGCCAGCAGCTATGGGAGGGGGCGATCCGATAATTCACCCCTCCACTTT

len: 14
abundance: medium-sized
j_gene: TRBJ2-7
v_gene: TRBV10-1
d_gene: TRBD2
CDR3aa: CASTLAGGVYEQYF
CDR3nt: TGCGCCAGCACTCTAGCGGGAGGTGTCTACGAGCAGTACTTC

len: 12
abundance: many
j_gene: TRBJ2-3
v_gene: TRBV5-6
d_gene: NA
CDR3aa: CASSSGGDTQYF
CDR3nt: TGTGCCAGCAGCTCTGGGGGGGATACGCAGTATTTT

len: 14
abundance: many
j_gene: TRBJ1-5
v_gene: TRBV19
d_gene: NA
CDR3aa: CATSIGRINQPQHF
CDR3nt: TGTGCCACAAGTATCGGGAGGATCAATCAGCCCCAGCATTTT

len: 14
abundance: many
j_gene: TRBJ2-7
v_gene: TRBV7-9
d_gene: NA
CDR3aa: CASSFVAIPYEQYF
CDR3nt: TGTGCCAGCAGCTTCGTCGCGATTCCCTACGAGCAGTACTTC

len: 14
abundance: once
j_gene: TRBJ1-3
v_gene: TRBV19
d_gene: TRBD1
CDR3aa: CASSMTGQGYTIYF
CDR3nt: TGTGCCAGTAGTATGACAGGGCAAGGCTACACCATATATTTT

len: 13
abundance: few
j_gene: TRBJ1-1
v_gene: TRBV14
d_gene: NA
CDR3aa: CASSQGLMSEAFF
CDR3nt: TGTGCCAGCAGCCAGGGGCTAATGTCTGAAGCTTTCTTT

len: 15
abundance: many
j_gene: TRBJ2-7
v_gene: TRBV7-2
d_gene: TRBD2
CDR3aa: CASSSASGLGVEQYF
CDR3nt: TGTGCCAGCAGCTCAGCCTCGGGACTAGGTGTCGAGCAGTACTTC

len: 16
abundance: few
j_gene: TRBJ1-4
v_gene: TRBV20-1
d_gene: NA
CDR3aa: CSARRTARSKNEKLFF
CDR3nt: TGCAGTGCTAGAAGGACAGCACGCTCTAAGAACGAAAAACTGTTTTTT

len: 16
abundance: many
j_gene: TRBJ1-2
v_gene: TRBV9
d_gene: TRBD1
CDR3aa: CASSVDTGGIYYGYTF
CDR3nt: TGTGCCAGCAGCGTAGACACAGGGGGAATCTACTATGGCTACACCTTC

len: 15
abundance: many
j_gene: TRBJ1-4
v_gene: TRBV9
d_gene: TRBD1
CDR3aa: CASSVTGDANEKLFF
CDR3nt: TGTGCCAGCAGCGTAACAGGGGACGCTAATGAAAAACTGTTTTTT

len: 15
abundance: many
j_gene: TRBJ1-4
v_gene: TRBV7-9
d_gene: NA
CDR3aa: CASSHPSDVGEKLFF
CDR3nt: TGTGCCAGCAGTCATCCTTCAGACGTAGGTGAAAAACTGTTTTTT

len: 14
abundance: many
j_gene: TRBJ2-5
v_gene: TRBV7-6
d_gene: NA
CDR3aa: CASTPTARPWSQYF
CDR3nt: TGTGCCAGCACGCCCACCGCCCGCCCATGGTCCCAGTACTTC

len: 17
abundance: many
j_gene: TRBJ2-6
v_gene: TRBV24-1
d_gene: TRBD1
CDR3aa: CATSQTGGFGGANVLTF
CDR3nt: TGTGCCACCAGTCAAACAGGGGGCTTTGGTGGGGCCAACGTCCTGACTTTC

len: 14
abundance: many
j_gene: TRBJ1-6
v_gene: TRBV6-5
d_gene: NA
CDR3aa: CASSYPRANSPLHF
CDR3nt: TGTGCCAGCAGTTACCCCCGCGCTAATTCACCCCTCCACTTT

len: 15
abundance: once
j_gene: TRBJ2-7
v_gene: TRBV6-2/TRBV6-3
d_gene: TRBD1
CDR3aa: CASTRSGQGVSEQYF
CDR3nt: TGTGCCAGCACCCGAAGTGGACAGGGGGTGAGCGAGCAGTACTTC